The 17 T cell receptor beta chains below were found in one sample sequenced in a study of cytomegalovirus exposure and HLA in healthy donors. Clones were read by immunoSEQ multiplex PCR, and TCRdb kept only the in-frame ones, dropping some. This table holds over 200,000 clones, over 65% found once. Sequenced input: PBMCs. Every receptor here comes from a woman under 30 in good health and CMV-seronegative.

CDR3 sequence: CASTAGGHYNEQFF. In DNA form, the CDR3 reads TGTGCCAGTACGGCGGGAGGGCACTACAATGAGCAGTTCTTC. The gene calls are TRBV19 and TRBJ2-1; the match to TRBD2 covers 9 bases. CDR3 size: 14 residues. J was trimmed by 3 bases and V by 7 bases; bases with no gene match: 4. Germline-derived CDR1 and CDR2 are LNHDA and SQIVND (reference sequence).

V gene TRBV5-6 combines with J gene TRBJ2-5, with D perhaps TRBD2 (6 bases). V lost 0 bases, J lost 4 bases, and 16 bases lay in between. Germline V gene sequence: CDR1 SGHDT, CDR2 YYEEEE. The CDR3 runs to 16 residues. CDR3 sequence (DNA): TGTGCCAGCAGCTTGGTTTCTGGAAGGAGGGGAGAGACCCAGTACTTC. Amino acid sequence: CASSLVSGRRGETQYF.

This chain uses TRBV28 with TRBJ1-1; TRBD1 might be the D (6 bases). CDR3 size: 16 residues. Trimming cost V 5 bases and J 4 bases, with 20 bases left between them. CDR1 is MDHEN and CDR2 is SYDVKM in the germline V gene. This CDR3 reads CASSLGQRGASTEAFF. CDR3 DNA sequence: TGTGCCAGCAGTCTTGGACAGAGGGGAGCAAGCACTGAAGCTTTCTTT.

This rearrangement joins TRBV5-5 to TRBJ2-7, with 8 positions matching TRBD2. V shed 4 bases and J 3 bases; nucleotides not matched to a gene: 9. The CDR3 is made up of 15 amino acids. Per the germline V gene, CDR1 is SGHKS and CDR2 is YYEKEE (reference sequence). CDR3: CASSQTGGAHYEQYF. The CDR3 bases are TGTGCCAGCAGCCAAACCGGGGGGGCTCACTACGAGCAGTACTTC. Drawing the rest from reference TRBV5-5 and TRBJ2-7, the complete variable domain is DAGVTQSPTHLIKTRGQQVTLRCSPISGHKSVSWYQQVLGQGPQFIFQYYEKEERGRGNFPDRFSARQFPNYSSELNVNALLLGDSALYLCASSQTGGAHYEQYFGPGTRLTVT.

The J gene is TRBJ1-2, the V gene TRBV13; 7 bases are shared with TRBD1. There are 14 residues in the CDR3. CDR1 is PRHDT and CDR2 is FYEKMQ in the germline V gene (reference sequence). Trimming at V came to 5 bases and at J to 4 bases, leaving 7 bases not matched to a gene. In nucleotides, the CDR3 is TGTGCCAGCAGCCTCCAGACAGGGAGCTATGGCTACACCTTC. Its protein product is CASSLQTGSYGYTF. Full variable domain (rest looked up from reference TRBV13 and TRBJ1-2): AAGVIQSPRHLIKEKRETATLKCYPIPRHDTVYWYQQGPGQDPQFLISFYEKMQSDKGSIPDRFSAQQFSDYHSELNMSSLELGDSALYFCASSLQTGSYGYTFGSGTRLTVV.

The chain carries TRBV6-5 and TRBJ1-6; D unresolved. This CDR3 is built from 12 residues. Germline loops: CDR1 MNHEY, CDR2 SVGAGI. The ends were cut back, 2 bases at V and 7 bases at J, with 3 bases in the middle. The CDR3, as DNA: TGTGCCAGCAGTTACGGGAATTCACCCCTCCACTTT. Translation: CASSYGNSPLHF.

The chain joins TRBV15 to TRBJ2-1; 7 bases match TRBD1. V trimming: 1 base; J trimming: 0 bases; junction bases outside the gene matches: 3. The CDR3 has 16 amino acids. Germline CDR1 is LNHNV and CDR2 is YYDKDF (reference sequence). The CDR3 sequence is CATSRGRDSSYNEQFF. The CDR3 DNA follows: TGTGCCACCAGCAGAGGTCGGGACAGCTCCTACAATGAGCAGTTCTTC.

The rearrangement links TRBV28 to TRBJ2-7; no firm D call. Germline V gene data show CDR1 as MDHEN and CDR2 as SYDVKM. V was trimmed by 1 base and J by 4 bases, leaving 5 bases between them. The CDR3 has 12 residues. CDR3 coding DNA: TGTGCCAGCAGTTTATTACCATACGAGCAGTACTTC. It yields the protein CASSLLPYEQYF.

The count of this clone is one. V is TRBV21-1 and J is TRBJ1-5; TRBD1 is the table's D call, not checked against the DNA. TRBV21-1 is noted as a pseudogene. The CDR3 is made up of 18 amino acids. CDR3 coding DNA: TGTGCCAGCAGCTATAGGACAGGGCCGCCCTATAGCAATCAGCCCCAGCATTTT. Amino acids: CASSYRTGPPYSNQPQHF.

The J gene is TRBJ2-5, the V gene TRBV9, with D maybe TRBD2 (6 bases). Germline CDR1 SGDLS, CDR2 YYNGEE. The CDR3 loop spans 14 amino acids. Between the trimmed V and J ends, which lost 4 bases and 2 bases, there was a span of 12 bases. The DNA for the CDR3 is TGTGCCAGCAGCACCGAAGGAGGGCAAGAGACCCAGTACTTC. Translated: CASSTEGGQETQYF.

This sequence joins TRBV5-1 and TRBJ2-3; 13 bases agree with TRBD2. The CDR3 extends over 17 amino acids. V dropped 2 bases and J dropped 2; count of bases not matched to a gene: 5. CDR1 and CDR2 (germline): SGHRS, YFSETQ. The CDR3 reads CASSFSTSGGSTDTQYF. CDR3 coding DNA: TGCGCCAGCAGCTTTTCGACTAGCGGGGGGTCCACAGATACGCAGTATTTT.

This clone was counted a single time. The chain carries TRBV28 and TRBJ1-2; possibly TRBD1 for D (6 bases). Trimming shortened V by 1 base and J by 8 bases, and 8 bases separated the two germline ends. Germline V lookup: CDR1 MDHEN, CDR2 SYDVKM. The CDR3 is 12 residues long. The DNA of the CDR3 is TGTGCCAGCAGTTTATACAGGGACGGCTACACCTTC. Translating gives CASSLYRDGYTF.

The rearrangement uses TRBV27 and TRBJ2-7, with 7 nucleotides matching TRBD2. J was trimmed by 2 bases and V by 8 bases; bases with no gene match: 6. Germline CDR1 and CDR2: MNHEY and SMNVEV (reference sequence). CDR3 length: 13 amino acids. The CDR3: CASGSSGAYEQYF. The CDR3 DNA follows: TGTGCCAGCGGTTCTAGCGGAGCCTACGAGCAGTACTTC.

The J gene is TRBJ2-2, the V gene TRBV13; D is uncertain. The CDR3 totals 13 residues. Trimming shortened V by 1 base and J by 6 bases, and 6 bases separated the two germline ends. CDR1 PRHDT and CDR2 FYEKMQ come from the germline V gene (reference sequence). CDR3 region: CASSLVLAGELFF. DNA for the CDR3: TGTGCCAGCAGCTTAGTTCTGGCCGGGGAGCTGTTTTTT.

The chain joins TRBV6-1 to TRBJ1-4; D possibly corresponds to TRBD1 (5 bases). Germline CDR1 MNHNS, CDR2 SASEGT. Trimming cost V 0 bases and J 8 bases, with 19 bases left between them. The CDR3 has 17 residues. The CDR3 reads CASSEALYRGRGEKLFF. CDR3 sequence (DNA): TGTGCCAGCAGTGAAGCACTGTATAGGGGTCGGGGGGAAAAACTGTTTTTT.

This clone was counted only a few times. The chain employs TRBV18 and TRBJ2-2; D is unclear. The CDR3 is made up of 14 amino acids. V shed 4 bases and J shed 7 bases, with 13 bases lying between them. Germline V gene sequence: CDR1 KGHSH, CDR2 LQKENI. In nucleotides, the CDR3 is TGTGCCAGCTCACATCAGAGTTTCGACGGGGAGCTGTTTTTT. Translation gives CASSHQSFDGELFF.

J is TRBJ2-1 and V is TRBV27, with TRBD2 matching 14 bases. The CDR3 is 18 amino acids. The V and J ends lost 9 bases and 0 bases, in that order; junction bases with no gene match: 10. Germline V gene sequence: CDR1 MNHEY, CDR2 SMNVEV (reference sequence). The CDR3 region has the DNA TGTGCCAGTCCCCCGGGGACTAGCGGGGGTAGCTCCTACAATGAGCAGTTCTTC. This translates into CASPPGTSGGSSYNEQFF.